One sample yielded the 4 T cell receptor beta chains listed below, sequenced in a study of cytomegalovirus exposure and HLA in healthy donors. Amplification used 60 Vbeta primers and 13 Jbeta primers. Clones were read by immunoSEQ multiplex PCR, and TCRdb kept only the in-frame ones, dropping some. Of over 100,000 clones in the sample, around 75% were seen once. What was sequenced was PBMCs. The receptors stem from a woman younger than 45 in good health and CMV-seronegative.

The chain employs TRBV4-3 and TRBJ1-2; 8 bases agree with TRBD1. Germline CDR1 and CDR2: LGHNA and YSLEER. The CDR3 is 13 residues long. V shed 3 bases and J 8 bases; nucleotides not matched to a gene: 5. The CDR3 DNA is TGCGCCAGCAGCCAGGACAGGGTACGAGGCTACACCTTC. The encoded protein is CASSQDRVRGYTF.

This clone was seen once. The chain is built from TRBV5-5 and TRBJ2-3; D uncertain. Trimming pared 5 bases from V and 0 bases from J, leaving 10 bases between. Per germline, CDR1 SGHKS and CDR2 YYEKEE (reference sequence). This CDR3 has 14 residues. CDR3 coding DNA: TGTGCCAGCAGACTAACCCTAAGCACAGATACGCAGTATTTT. As protein: CASRLTLSTDTQYF.

This clone was picked up many times. This chain's CDR3 is CATCRNTGELFF. CDR3 nucleotide sequence: TGTGCCACCTGCAGGAACACCGGGGAGCTGTTTTTT. The gene calls are TRBV6-5 and TRBJ2-2; unclear D gene. Germline V gene data show CDR1 as MNHEY and CDR2 as SVGAGI. This CDR3 spans 12 amino acids. V was cut by 10 bases and J by 1 base, with 7 bases left in between.

The gene calls are TRBV29-1 and TRBJ1-2; D perhaps matches TRBD1 (5 bases). Per germline, CDR1 SQVTM and CDR2 ANQGSEA. This CDR3 spans 12 amino acids. Trimming cost V 6 bases and J 7 bases, with 15 bases left between them. The DNA of the CDR3 is TGCAGCGTGGAAAGAGGCGGGACTGGCTACACCTTC. Encoded protein: CSVERGGTGYTF.